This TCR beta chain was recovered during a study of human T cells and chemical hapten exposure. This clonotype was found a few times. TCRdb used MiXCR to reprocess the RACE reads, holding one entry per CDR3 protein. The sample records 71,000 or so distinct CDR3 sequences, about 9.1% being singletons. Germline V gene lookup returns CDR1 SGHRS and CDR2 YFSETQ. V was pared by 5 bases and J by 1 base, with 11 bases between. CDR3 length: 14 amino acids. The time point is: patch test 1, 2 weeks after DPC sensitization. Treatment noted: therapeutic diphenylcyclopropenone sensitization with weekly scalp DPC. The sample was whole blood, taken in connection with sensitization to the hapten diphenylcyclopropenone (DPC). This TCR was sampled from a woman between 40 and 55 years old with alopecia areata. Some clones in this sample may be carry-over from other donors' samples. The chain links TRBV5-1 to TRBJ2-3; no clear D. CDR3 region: CASRRTPGTDTQYF. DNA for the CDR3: TGCGCCAGCAGACGGACCCCAGGCACAGATACGCAGTATTTT.